This T cell receptor (beta chain) was recovered during a study of human T cells and chemical hapten exposure (dated by TCRdb to the early 2020s). Study-level background: Libraries were pooled for sequencing, and variation in per-sample TCR yields was attributed mainly to small differences in library volumes within the pool. From each blood RNA sample, both TCR alpha and TCR beta chains were sequenced. This study followed changes in the peripheral blood TCR repertoire in vivo during primary and secondary sensitization of alopecia patients to the hapten diphenylcyclopropenone (DPC). Beyond this particular receptor, the publication reports: No change with DPC sensitization was found in the number of TCRs above 1 in 1000 frequency, and no evidence of global repertoire structure alterations was found. Repeated subsampling changed both the strength of the expansion versus patch-test correlation and the threshold at which that correlation became significant.

The CDR3 holds 15 amino acids from the cysteine to the phenylalanine. Only the CDR3 part of the read is kept: 45 bases, read in frame from the first base. V and J lose 5 bases and 8 bases, and a span of 21 bases separates them. From a lookup of the germline V gene, CDR1 and CDR2 are SGHVS and FNYEAQ. Reading the label with the study, this specimen's time point is: healthy volunteer bleed at 2 weeks. Total RNA was extracted from unfractionated whole blood collected in Tempus Blood RNA tubes. A handful of healthy volunteers were used as TCR sequencing controls and were bled at day 0, 2 weeks and 6 weeks. Receptor libraries were prepared by RACE. This sample was sequenced with a NextSeq 500. During library preparation, unique molecular identifiers were attached to individual cDNA molecules so that TCRs could be counted in a quantitative, reproducible way. For the original study's pipeline: The median number of TCRs per sample was approximately 98,000, ranging from 23,224 to 690,600. V, J and CDR3 annotation of the TCR reads was performed with the Decombinator software suite. Every sample was subsampled to the same number of TCRs (28,000) for the PS versus PT1 abundance plots. Expanded TCRs were defined as absent before sensitization and observed at least eight times at the 2-week time point. TCRdb's own reprocessing of the public reads used fastp at Q25 and MiXCR and kept productive beta chains. A single entry per CDR3 protein holds the most common genes and DNA from its merged rows. TCRdb's processing, not the authors' own work, is the source of the V and J calls. This sample comprises roughly 30,000 distinct CDR3 sequences, 6.5% to 9% of them detected only once. 8% to 10% of the sample belongs to the ten largest clones.

This clonotype was counted a few times. Its antigen remains unidentified. Per-nucleotide qualities are absent, and no much larger clonotype sits a single base away. The chain joins TRBV7-6 to TRBJ1-1; no D segment can be confidently identified. The source is a human donor in good health. Some clones in this sample may be carry-over from other donors' samples. Sequenced: whole blood. The CDR3 region has the sequence CASSPLRGPGEEAFF. The bases are TGTGCCAGCAGCCCACTTCGAGGTCCCGGAGAGGAAGCTTTCTTT.